Following are 22 T cell receptor beta chains from one sample sequenced in a study of molecular identifiers for immune sequencing clone quantification. TCRdb re-called the PCR reads with MiXCR, one entry per CDR3 protein. The profile shows 490,000 or so distinct CDR3 sequences, around 23% of them singletons. The sample comprised naive CD8+ T cells from blood, with Jurkat cell RNA spiked in. Subset: FACS-sorted CD8+CD4-CCR7+CD45RA+ naive T cells. All receptors derive from a human donor in good health. Some libraries in this study had Jurkat cell RNA spiked in.

This clonotype was detected only a few times. The chain is built from TRBV13 and TRBJ2-1; TRBD1 agrees at 9 bases. The CDR3 runs 14 residues. CDR1 and CDR2 from the germline V gene are PRHDT and FYEKMQ (reference sequence). Trimming took 5 bases from V and 7 from J; bases not matched to a gene: 6. CDR3 DNA: TGTGCCAGCAGCCCCGGACAGGGGTGGAATGAGCAGTTCTTC. It yields the protein CASSPGQGWNEQFF.

This clonotype was counted many times. V and J are TRBV5-1 and TRBJ2-5; no firm D call. With 4 bases removed from V and 0 bases from J, the gap between germline ends came to 7 bases. This CDR3 is 13 amino acids long. Germline V gene data show CDR1 as SGHRS and CDR2 as YFSETQ. CDR3 in amino acids: CASSSYYQETQYF. CDR3 coding DNA: TGCGCCAGCAGCAGCTACTACCAAGAGACCCAGTACTTC.

For this clonotype: A much larger clone sits a single nucleotide away, making a read error possible. The chain employs TRBV29-1 and TRBJ2-1; D is undetermined. Germline V gene data show CDR1 as SQVTM and CDR2 as ANQGSEA. The CDR3 consists of 11 residues. V lost 3 bases to trimming and J lost 6 bases, with 6 bases between them. The CDR3 sequence: CSVDRCNEQFF. In DNA, the CDR3 is TGCAGCGTTGACCGCTGCAATGAGCAGTTCTTC.

This clonotype was picked up a small number of times. This chain links TRBV20-1 with TRBJ2-7; TRBD2 matches 7 bases. The CDR3 spans 13 residues. The V gene's germline CDR1 is DFQATT and CDR2 SNEGSKA (reference sequence). The CDR3 loop is CSLTSDHDYEQYF. In DNA, the CDR3 is TGCAGCTTAACTAGCGATCACGACTACGAGCAGTACTTC.

This chain links TRBV18 with TRBJ2-5; D remains unclear. The CDR3 contains 13 residues. The germline gives CDR1 KGHSH, CDR2 LQKENI. V lost 2 bases and J 1 base, leaving 5 bases between the germline ends. The CDR3, as DNA: TGTGCCAGCTCACCAGAACTCCAAGAGACCCAGTACTTC. This codes for CASSPELQETQYF.

With respect to this clonotype: One junction end does not reproduce the germline sequence, and a read error may be involved. This chain links TRBV4-3 with TRBJ2-1; D gene ambiguous. This CDR3 contains 17 residues. From germline, CDR1 is LGHNA and CDR2 YSLEER. Here the CDR3 DNA reads TGCGCCAGCAGCCAGGTCAACGGCCTTGGATTCTACAATGAGCGGTTCTTC. The encoded protein is CASSQVNGLGFYNERFF.

This clonotype occurred many times. The genes are TRBV29-1 and TRBJ1-4; no definite D call. CDR1 is SQVTM, CDR2 ANQGSEA, per germline. V was pared by 5 bases and J by 8 bases, with 12 bases between. CDR3 size: 12 residues. CDR3 in amino acids: CSVRTPGEKLFF. The CDR3 coding sequence is TGCAGCGTTCGAACTCCCGGAGAAAAACTGTTTTTT. Variable domain in full (rest from reference TRBV29-1 and TRBJ1-4): SAVISQKPSRDICQRGTSLTIQCQVDSQVTMMFWYRQQPGQSLTLIATANQGSEATYESGFVIDKFPISRPNLTFSTLTVSNMSPEDSSIYLCSVRTPGEKLFFGSGTQLSVL.

The V gene is TRBV7-2, the J gene TRBJ1-1; no clear D gene. CDR3 length equals 16 residues. The germline gives CDR1 SGHTA, CDR2 FQGNSA. Trimming removed 1 base from V and 4 bases from J, with 16 bases in between. The CDR3, as DNA: TGTGCCAGCAGCTTAGAGCTTGTCGGAGGAGTCACTGAAGCTTTCTTT. This sequence encodes CASSLELVGGVTEAFF.

This rearrangement joins TRBV29-1 to TRBJ2-1, with TRBD2 as a possible D gene (6 bases). Germline lookup yields CDR1 SQVTM and CDR2 ANQGSEA. The V and J ends lost 7 bases and 9 bases respectively, with 16 bases between them. CDR3 length equals 12 residues. CDR3 nucleotide sequence: TGCAGCGCCGGTCGGGGGACCGGTGAGCAGTTCTTC. This codes for CSAGRGTGEQFF.

As to this clonotype: Since a much larger clone is just one base distant, this may be a read error. In this CDR3 the conserved last residue, phenylalanine or tryptophan, is missing, so a read error is likely. The CDR3 bases are TGTGCCTGGATCCAAGCGGGACTTCTCACAGATACGCAGTATTAT. As protein: CAWIQAGLLTDTQYY. The V gene is TRBV30, the J gene TRBJ2-3; 7 bases match TRBD2. V shed 4 bases and J 2 bases; nucleotides not matched to a gene: 9. The CDR3 totals 15 residues. Germline CDR1 GTSNPN, CDR2 SVGIG (reference sequence).

This chain links TRBV7-9 with TRBJ2-7; 9 bases are a match to TRBD1. This CDR3 has 15 residues. Germline values: CDR1 SEHNR, CDR2 FQNEAQ (reference sequence). Trimming cost V 4 bases and J 7 bases; bases outside gene matches: 11. The CDR3 bases are TGTGCCAGCAGCTCCACCGGGACAGGGTATCGGGAGCAGTACTTC. Amino acid sequence: CASSSTGTGYREQYF. The full variable domain, with the rest looked up from reference TRBV7-9 and TRBJ2-7, is DTGVSQNPRHKITKRGQNVTFRCDPISEHNRLYWYRQTLGQGPEFLTYFQNEAQLEKSRLLSDRFSAERPKGSFSTLEIQRTEQGDSAMYLCASSSTGTGYREQYFGPGTRLTVT.

About this clonotype itself: A much larger clone lies one base from this, so it may be a read error. V is TRBV13 and J is TRBJ1-1; 9 bases align to TRBD1. Germline lookup yields CDR1 PRHDT and CDR2 FYEKMQ (reference sequence). The V segment lost 5 bases and the J segment 4 bases; nucleotides outside the gene matches: 5. This CDR3 comprises 14 residues. The CDR3 nucleotides are TGTGCCAGCAGCACAGGGGGCGGAAGCACTGAAGCTTTCTTT. Translating it yields CASSTGGGSTEAFF. The full variable domain, in which reference TRBV13 and TRBJ1-1 provide the parts outside the CDR3, is AAGVIQSPRHLIKEKRETATLKCYPIPRHDTVYWYQQGPGQDPQFLISFYEKMQSDKGSIPDRFSAQQFSDYHSELNMSSLELGDSALYFCASSTGGGSTEAFFGQGTRLTVV.

The sample holds a few counts of this clonotype. The J gene is TRBJ1-2, the V gene TRBV29-1, with TRBD1 identical over 9 bases. Looked up from germline, CDR1 is SQVTM and CDR2 is ANQGSEA. The CDR3 extends over 17 amino acids. J was trimmed by 1 base and V by 6 bases; bases with no gene match: 15. This chain's CDR3 is CSVFKPGQGSSNYGYTF. CDR3 DNA sequence: TGCAGCGTCTTTAAACCGGGACAGGGTTCAAGTAACTATGGCTACACCTTC.

The chain has TRBV27 and TRBJ2-1; TRBD2 might be the D (5 bases). Trimming shortened V by 5 bases and J by 4 bases, and 18 bases separated the two germline ends. The CDR3 has 16 amino acids. Germline CDR1 MNHEY, CDR2 SMNVEV (reference sequence). The CDR3 coding sequence is TGTGCCAGCAGTCCCCCGTCACCTTCGGGGTACAATGAGCAGTTCTTC. Its translation: CASSPPSPSGYNEQFF.

This clonotype was counted only a few times. The chain recombines TRBV19 with TRBJ1-5, with no clear D. This CDR3 comprises 13 residues. Germline loops: CDR1 LNHDA, CDR2 SQIVND (reference sequence). Deletions cut 5 bases from V and 6 bases from J, with 11 bases between. CDR3 in DNA: TGTGCCAGTAGTTTGGGGTACGGTCAGCCCCAGCATTTT. This gives the protein CASSLGYGQPQHF.

This clonotype has only a few counts. This chain joins TRBV28 and TRBJ2-7; D unclear. Germline V gives CDR1 MDHEN, CDR2 SYDVKM. CDR3 length: 13 amino acids. Trimming left V 5 bases short and J 4 bases short, with 12 bases between. The DNA for the CDR3 is TGTGCCAGCAGTCCCCACTCCGGGTACGAGCAGTACTTC. Translated, it gives CASSPHSGYEQYF.

This clonotype was counted many times. The chain recombines TRBV5-6 with TRBJ1-5; D call uncertain. CDR3 size: 16 residues. Germline V gives CDR1 SGHDT, CDR2 YYEEEE. The V gene lost 3 bases and the J gene lost 2 bases, with 15 bases spanning the gap. The DNA of the CDR3 is TGTGCCAGCAGCTATCGACCCCAGGCGCGCAATCAGCCCCAGCATTTT. It specifies CASSYRPQARNQPQHF.

The gene calls are TRBV20-1 and TRBJ1-1, with D possibly TRBD1 on 5 matching bases. This CDR3 spans 16 amino acids. With 2 bases removed from V and 4 bases from J, the gap between germline ends came to 20 bases. Per germline, CDR1 DFQATT and CDR2 SNEGSKA (reference sequence). The CDR3 spells CSARSEPGPGGTEAFF. CDR3 DNA: TGCAGTGCTAGATCCGAACCGGGACCCGGAGGCACTGAAGCTTTCTTT.

Note on this clonotype: A read error is possible here, since a much larger clone lies one base away. The chain employs TRBV20-1 and TRBJ1-1; possibly TRBD1 for D (5 bases). Trimming stripped 5 bases from V and 4 bases from J, with 23 bases between. The germline gives CDR1 DFQATT, CDR2 SNEGSKA (reference sequence). This CDR3 contains 16 residues. The CDR3 DNA reads TGCAGTGCTGGACCTTTGGGCGTCAGGGTAGGCACTGAAGCTTTCTTT. It is translated as CSAGPLGVRVGTEAFF.

This sequence joins TRBV27 and TRBJ2-1; D not certain. CDR1 and CDR2 from the germline V gene are MNHEY and SMNVEV (reference sequence). The CDR3 totals 13 residues. Trimming removed 2 bases from V and 6 bases from J, with 8 bases in between. The CDR3 loop reads CASSLLPVNEQFF. For the CDR3, the DNA is TGTGCCAGCAGTTTACTCCCCGTCAATGAGCAGTTCTTC.

Concerning this clonotype itself: One base away lies a much larger clone, so this may be a sequencing read error. The V gene is TRBV30, the J gene TRBJ2-1; D perhaps matches TRBD2 (6 bases). Trimming cost V 5 bases and J 8 bases, with 19 bases left between them. Looked up from germline, CDR1 is GTSNPN and CDR2 is SVGIG (reference sequence). The CDR3 contains 14 residues. The CDR3 DNA reads TGTGCCTGGGGCCCTAAGGACTATACCCATGAGCAGTTCTTC. Translated, it gives CAWGPKDYTHEQFF.

In the case of this clonotype: This may be a read error, as it is one base from a much larger clone. The DNA of the CDR3 is TGTGCCAGCGGTTTTCTTAATCAGGGAGGCCCGGGGACCGGGGAGCTGTTTTTT. It specifies CASGFLNQGGPGTGELFF. The chain carries TRBV12-3 or TRBV12-4 and TRBJ2-2; a possible D gene is TRBD2 (6 bases). The CDR3 is made up of 18 amino acids.